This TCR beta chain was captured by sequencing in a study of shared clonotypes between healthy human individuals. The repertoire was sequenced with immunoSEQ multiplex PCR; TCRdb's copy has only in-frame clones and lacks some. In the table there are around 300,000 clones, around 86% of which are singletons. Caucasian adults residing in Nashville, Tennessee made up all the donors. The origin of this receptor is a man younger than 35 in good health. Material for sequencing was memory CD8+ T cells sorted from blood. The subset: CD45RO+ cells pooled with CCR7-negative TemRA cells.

The CDR3 loop is CASSRWGRVLEMVYEQYF. For the CDR3, the DNA is TGTGCCAGCAGCCGGTGGGGCAGGGTCCTCGAAATGGTTTACGAGCAGTACTTC. V is TRBV5-6 and J is TRBJ2-7; TRBD1 might be the D (5 bases). There are 18 residues in the CDR3. V lost 4 bases to trimming and J lost 4 bases, with 27 bases between them. The germline V gene has CDR1 SGHDT and CDR2 YYEEEE. Together with reference TRBV5-6 and TRBJ2-7, the CDR3 gives the full variable domain: DAGVTQSPTHLIKTRGQQVTLRCSPKSGHDTVSWYQQALGQGPQFIFQYYEEEERQRGNFPDRFSGHQFPNYSSELNVNALLLGDSALYLCASSRWGRVLEMVYEQYFGPGTRLTVT.